A single sample is the source of the 8 T cell receptor delta chains below, sequenced in a study of Vδ1+ human thymocytes. Study results and limitations: Highly polyclonal TRG and TRD repertoires with Gaussian CDR3 length distributions appeared in thymus.

Extracted RNA was reverse transcribed into cDNA. The CDR3 regions were amplified by multiplex PCR from V-gene primers to a constant-region primer. TCRdb made new clone calls on the multiplex PCR reads using CATT. The sample has 50,000 to 60,000 delta-chain clones, roughly 15% seen once. These TCRs' antigens remain unknown. The specimen sequenced was Vdelta1+ gamma-delta thymocytes from the thymus. The sample's subset: FACS-sorted CD3+ TCRalphabeta- TCRVdelta1+ TCRVdelta2- thymocytes. These receptors originate from a girl less than two years old who had congenital heart surgery.

This clone was counted between two and nine times. V gene TRDV1 combines with J gene TRDJ1, with TRDD3 matching 11 bases. The V gene end was trimmed by 3 bases and the J gene end by 5 bases; junction bases not matched to a gene: 8. This CDR3 comprises 16 residues. CDR1 is TSWWSYY, CDR2 QGS, per germline. CDR3 in amino acids: CALGDLTGGYQDKLIF. CDR3 bases: TGTGCTCTTGGGGACCTTACTGGGGGATATCAGGATAAACTCATCTTT.

The chain has TRDV1 and TRDJ1; 10 positions match TRDD3. The CDR3 sequence is 28 residues long. Germline values: CDR1 TSWWSYY, CDR2 QGS. V was clipped by 0 bases and J by 0 bases; unmatched bases: 37. CDR3 DNA: TGTGCTCTTGGGGAACTCCGTCCCCCGTTTTCCTACGCGGGGGTCCGGGGGATACGGTTCGCTTACACCGATAAACTCATCTTT. This codes for CALGELRPPFSYAGVRGIRFAYTDKLIF.

The chain links TRDV1 to TRDJ1, with 8 nucleotides matching TRDD3. The V segment lost 4 bases and the J segment 0 bases; nucleotides outside the gene matches: 28. Per germline, CDR1 TSWWSYY and CDR2 QGS. The CDR3 has 23 residues. In DNA form, the CDR3 reads TGTGCTCTTGGGGCTAAATTCCAACCCGACGCGGACTGGGGGTTCGAATACACCGATAAACTCATCTTT. Its translation is CALGAKFQPDADWGFEYTDKLIF.

This rearrangement joins TRDV1 to TRDJ1; D could derive from TRDD2 or TRDD3 (5 bases each). Germline assignment: CDR1 TSWWSYY and CDR2 QGS. Trimming removed 2 bases at V and 0 bases at J, with 34 bases between. The CDR3 consists of 23 residues. In nucleotides, the CDR3 is TGTGCTCTTGGGGAATATTTCCTCCCCGGTACTGGTGGACCCTACATGTACACCGATAAACTCATCTTT. This codes for CALGEYFLPGTGGPYMYTDKLIF.

This clone was seen more than once but under ten times. The V call is TRDV2, the J call TRDJ1, with 9 bases aligning to TRDD3. The CDR3 contains 23 residues. The J segment lost 0 bases and the V segment lost 2 bases, leaving 27 bases of the junction unmatched. Germline CDR1 reads GEAIGNYY; CDR2 reads EKD. CDR3 protein: CACDNGLFWGIPKDLMHTDKLIF. In DNA, the CDR3 is TGTGCCTGTGACAACGGGCTTTTCTGGGGGATCCCTAAGGACCTCATGCACACCGATAAACTCATCTTT.

V usage is TRDV1 and J usage is TRDJ1; 8 nucleotides agree with TRDD3. Germline V gene data show CDR1 as TSWWSYY and CDR2 as QGS. CDR3 size: 22 residues. The J segment lost 2 bases and the V segment lost 0 bases, leaving 23 bases of the junction unmatched. The CDR3 nucleotides read TGTGCTCTTGGGGAACTAGGCCCCCAAGGCGATATTCGCTACTGGGGGACCGATAAACTCATCTTT. This encodes CALGELGPQGDIRYWGTDKLIF.

This clone is judged medium-sized. The V and J genes are TRDV2 and TRDJ1; the D gene is possibly TRDD2 (5 bases). The CDR3 covers 13 residues. Per germline, CDR1 GEAIGNYY and CDR2 EKD. V shed 0 bases and J shed 7 bases, with 11 bases lying between them. The CDR3 bases are TGTGCCTGTGACACCGACCTACGGGGTAAACTCATCTTT. This translates into CACDTDLRGKLIF.

This clone appeared a few times. The V and J genes are TRDV1 and TRDJ1; 9 bases agree with TRDD3. V trimming: 0 bases; J trimming: 0 bases; junction bases outside the gene matches: 8. The germline CDR1 and CDR2 sequences are TSWWSYY and QGS. CDR3 length: 18 amino acids. The CDR3 reads CALGELWTGGPYTDKLIF. In DNA, the CDR3 is TGTGCTCTTGGGGAACTATGGACTGGGGGACCCTACACCGATAAACTCATCTTT.